This TCR beta chain appears in the sequencing data of a study of spatial heterogeneity in lung cancer. Findings and limits, study-wide: Tumor mutation count correlated with how many alpha and beta TCRs expanded intratumorally.

This CDR3 region has 17 residues. Germline CDR1 and CDR2: MGHRA and YSYEKL. The ends were cut back, 0 bases at V and 1 base at J, with 14 bases in the middle. There are many counts of this clonotype. Antigen unknown. The time point here: sample taken at primary tumor resection. There were 72 donors, all of them untreated patients with early-stage non-small cell lung cancer. TCRdb used MiXCR to reprocess the 5' RACE reads, holding one entry per CDR3 protein. The sample has 100,000 to 110,000 distinct CDR3 sequences, approximately 4.4% seen once. Here the sequenced sample was lung tumor tissue, taken at surgery. The chain uses TRBV4-1 and TRBJ2-3; D is ambiguous. The TCR originated in a male donor with early-stage non-small cell lung cancer. CDR3 coding DNA: TGCGCCAGCAGCCAAGAACCAGGCGTGTGGGGCACAGATACGCAGTATTTT. Translating it yields CASSQEPGVWGTDTQYF.